The rows below give T cell receptor beta chains drawn from one sample of a study of OX40 agonist ivuxolimab in advanced cancers. Libraries were prepared by immunoSEQ multiplex PCR; TCRdb keeps only in-frame clonotypes and omits some of them. Among approximately 94,000 clones listed, more than 90% were seen once. The sample in question was CD4+ or CD8+ T cells sorted from blood, obtained in a trial of the OX40 agonist ivuxolimab. The receptors were sampled from an adult with an advanced solid tumor such as melanoma, head and neck, liver or kidney cancer. Each CDR3 is given with its conserved first and last residue. Each record gives: V gene, D gene, clone size, J gene, CDR3 protein, CDR3 DNA. D genes are given only for firm matches. Expanded clones are given a class, and other clones once, few, many or no size at all.

v_gene: TRBV27; d_gene: -; abundance: -; j_gene: TRBJ1-5; CDR3aa: CASSSYLTSNQPQHF; CDR3nt: TGTGCCAGCAGTTCCTATCTTACTAGCAATCAGCCCCAGCATTTT
v_gene: TRBV29-1; d_gene: -; abundance: -; j_gene: TRBJ2-1; CDR3aa: CSGWAGNSDEQFF; CDR3nt: TGCAGCGGGTGGGCAGGGAATAGCGATGAGCAGTTCTTC
v_gene: TRBV27; d_gene: -; abundance: -; j_gene: TRBJ2-1; CDR3aa: CASSLGSARNEQFF; CDR3nt: TGTGCCAGCAGTTTAGGGTCAGCGAGGAATGAGCAGTTCTTC
v_gene: TRBV29-1; d_gene: -; abundance: -; j_gene: TRBJ1-2; CDR3aa: CSVGRMDGYTF; CDR3nt: TGCAGCGTTGGCCGGATGGATGGCTACACCTTC
v_gene: TRBV27; d_gene: -; abundance: -; j_gene: TRBJ1-5; CDR3aa: CASSIGQYNQPQHF; CDR3nt: TGTGCCAGCAGTATCGGACAGTACAATCAGCCCCAGCATTTT
v_gene: TRBV5-6; d_gene: TRBD2; abundance: -; j_gene: TRBJ2-7; CDR3aa: CASSLGTSGRVSYEQYF; CDR3nt: TGTGCCAGCAGCTTGGGGACTAGCGGGAGGGTCTCCTACGAGCAGTACTTC
v_gene: TRBV2; d_gene: TRBD1; abundance: few; j_gene: TRBJ1-2; CDR3aa: CASSDWTGESGYTF; CDR3nt: TGTGCCAGCAGTGATTGGACAGGGGAGTCTGGCTACACCTTC
v_gene: TRBV6-1; d_gene: -; abundance: -; j_gene: TRBJ1-2; CDR3aa: CASSEAGGRGYTF; CDR3nt: TGTGCCAGCAGTGAAGCCGGGGGTCGGGGCTACACCTTC
v_gene: TRBV5-1; d_gene: -; abundance: -; j_gene: TRBJ2-2; CDR3aa: CASSLVGATGELFF; CDR3nt: TGCGCCAGCAGCTTGGTGGGGGCCACCGGGGAGCTGTTTTTT
v_gene: TRBV6-5; d_gene: -; abundance: -; j_gene: TRBJ1-1; CDR3aa: CASSYSIGLEAFF; CDR3nt: TGTGCCAGCAGTTACTCGATAGGCCTTGAAGCTTTCTTT
v_gene: TRBV27; d_gene: -; abundance: -; j_gene: TRBJ2-5; CDR3aa: CASSSRGGRETQYF; CDR3nt: TGTGCCAGCAGTTCTAGGGGGGGGCGGGAGACCCAGTACTTC
v_gene: TRBV9; d_gene: -; abundance: once; j_gene: TRBJ2-2; CDR3aa: CASSVVTGELFF; CDR3nt: TGTGCCAGCAGCGTGGTTACCGGGGAGCTGTTTTTT
v_gene: TRBV6-5; d_gene: -; abundance: -; j_gene: TRBJ2-5; CDR3aa: CASSPTVGVQTQYF; CDR3nt: TGTGCCAGCAGTCCGACAGTGGGGGTCCAGACCCAGTACTTC
v_gene: TRBV5-4; d_gene: TRBD2; abundance: -; j_gene: TRBJ2-7; CDR3aa: CASSFYGGVDEQYF; CDR3nt: TGTGCCAGCAGCTTCTACGGGGGGGTAGACGAGCAGTACTTC
v_gene: TRBV15; d_gene: -; abundance: -; j_gene: TRBJ2-7; CDR3aa: CATSTRRLAGVYEQYF; CDR3nt: TGTGCCACCAGCACCAGGCGTCTAGCCGGGGTGTACGAGCAGTACTTC
v_gene: TRBV5-4; d_gene: -; abundance: -; j_gene: TRBJ2-3; CDR3aa: CASSLYERASTDTQYF; CDR3nt: TGTGCCAGCAGCTTGTACGAGAGAGCTAGCACAGATACGCAGTATTTT
v_gene: TRBV5-6; d_gene: -; abundance: -; j_gene: TRBJ2-3; CDR3aa: CASIGTDTQYF; CDR3nt: TGTGCCAGCATAGGCACAGATACGCAGTATTTT
v_gene: TRBV29-1; d_gene: -; abundance: once; j_gene: TRBJ1-2; CDR3aa: CSVDSGQYGYTF; CDR3nt: TGCAGCGTTGATTCCGGACAGTATGGCTACACCTTC
v_gene: TRBV9; d_gene: TRBD1; abundance: -; j_gene: TRBJ2-3; CDR3aa: CASSDPGQGGIDTQYF; CDR3nt: TGTGCCAGCAGCGACCCGGGACAGGGAGGAATAGATACGCAGTATTTT